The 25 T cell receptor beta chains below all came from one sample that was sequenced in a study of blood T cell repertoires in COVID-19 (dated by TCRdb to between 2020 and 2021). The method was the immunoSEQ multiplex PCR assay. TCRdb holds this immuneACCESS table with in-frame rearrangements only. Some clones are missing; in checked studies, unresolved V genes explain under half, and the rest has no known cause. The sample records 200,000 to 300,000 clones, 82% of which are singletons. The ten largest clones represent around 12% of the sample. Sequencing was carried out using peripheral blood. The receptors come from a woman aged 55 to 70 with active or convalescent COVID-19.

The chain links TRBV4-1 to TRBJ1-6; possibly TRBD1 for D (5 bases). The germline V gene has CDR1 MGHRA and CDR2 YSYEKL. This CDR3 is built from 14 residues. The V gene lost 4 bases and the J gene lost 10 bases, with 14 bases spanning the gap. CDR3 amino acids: CASSLNGQISPLHF. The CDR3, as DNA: TGCGCCAGCAGCCTAAACGGACAAATCTCACCCCTCCACTTT.

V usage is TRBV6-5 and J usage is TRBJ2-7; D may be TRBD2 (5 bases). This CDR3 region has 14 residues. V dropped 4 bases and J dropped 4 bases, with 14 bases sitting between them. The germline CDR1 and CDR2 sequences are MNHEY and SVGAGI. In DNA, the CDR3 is TGTGCCAGCAGTTTAGTACTAGGGCGTTACGAGCAGTACTTC. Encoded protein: CASSLVLGRYEQYF.

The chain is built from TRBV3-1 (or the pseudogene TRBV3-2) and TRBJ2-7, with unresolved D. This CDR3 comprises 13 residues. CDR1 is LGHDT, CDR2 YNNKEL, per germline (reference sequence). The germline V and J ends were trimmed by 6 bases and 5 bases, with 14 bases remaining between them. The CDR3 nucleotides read TGTGCCAGCAGTTTACTCCCTGCCCACGAGCAGTACTTC. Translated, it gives CASSLLPAHEQYF.

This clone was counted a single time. The CDR3 is CASSQKRARDSEAFF. Here the CDR3 DNA reads TGTGCCAGCAGCCAAAAGAGAGCCCGGGACAGTGAAGCTTTCTTT. The chain couples TRBV3-1 (or the pseudogene TRBV3-2) to TRBJ1-1, with 7 bases that match TRBD1. This CDR3 spans 15 amino acids. V lost 2 bases and J lost 7; bases outside the gene matches: 10. Germline CDR1 is LGHDT and CDR2 is YNNKEL (reference sequence).

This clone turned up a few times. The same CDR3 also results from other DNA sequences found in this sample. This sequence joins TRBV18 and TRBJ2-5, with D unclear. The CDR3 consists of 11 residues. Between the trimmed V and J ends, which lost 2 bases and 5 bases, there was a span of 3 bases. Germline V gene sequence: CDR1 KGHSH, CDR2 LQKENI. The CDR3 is CASSPEETQYF. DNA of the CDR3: TGTGCCAGCTCACCAGAGGAGACCCAGTACTTC.

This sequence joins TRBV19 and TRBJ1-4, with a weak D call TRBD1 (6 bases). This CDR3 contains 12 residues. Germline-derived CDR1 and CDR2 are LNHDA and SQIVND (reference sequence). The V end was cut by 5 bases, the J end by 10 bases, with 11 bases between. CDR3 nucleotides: TGTGCCAGTAGTCAGGGACAAGCAAAACTGTTTTTT. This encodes CASSQGQAKLFF.

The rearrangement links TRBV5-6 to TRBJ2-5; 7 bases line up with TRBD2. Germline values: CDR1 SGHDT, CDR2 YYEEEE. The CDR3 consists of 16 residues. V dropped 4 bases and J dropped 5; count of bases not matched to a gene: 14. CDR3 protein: CASSRGGGRLFETQYF. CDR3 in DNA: TGTGCCAGCAGCCGGGGCGGGGGACGACTGTTCGAGACCCAGTACTTC.

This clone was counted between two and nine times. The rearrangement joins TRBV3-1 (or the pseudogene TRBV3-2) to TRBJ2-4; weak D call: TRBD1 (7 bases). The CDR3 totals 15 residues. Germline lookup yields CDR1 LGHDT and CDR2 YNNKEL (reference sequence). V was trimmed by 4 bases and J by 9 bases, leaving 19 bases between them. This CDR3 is CASSLSDRRGGIQYF. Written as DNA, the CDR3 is TGTGCCAGCAGCCTATCGGACAGGAGGGGCGGCATTCAGTACTTC.

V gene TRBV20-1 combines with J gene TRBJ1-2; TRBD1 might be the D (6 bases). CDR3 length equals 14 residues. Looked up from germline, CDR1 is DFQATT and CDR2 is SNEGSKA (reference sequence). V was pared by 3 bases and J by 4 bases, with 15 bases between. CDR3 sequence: CSASYQGLRYGYTF. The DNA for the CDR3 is TGCAGTGCTAGTTACCAGGGGCTTCGCTATGGCTACACCTTC.

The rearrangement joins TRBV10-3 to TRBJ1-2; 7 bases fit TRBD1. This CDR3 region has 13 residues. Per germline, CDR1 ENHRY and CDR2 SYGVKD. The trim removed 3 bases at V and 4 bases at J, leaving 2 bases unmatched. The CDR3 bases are TGTGCCATCAGTGAACGGACAGGCTATGGCTACACCTTC. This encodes CAISERTGYGYTF.

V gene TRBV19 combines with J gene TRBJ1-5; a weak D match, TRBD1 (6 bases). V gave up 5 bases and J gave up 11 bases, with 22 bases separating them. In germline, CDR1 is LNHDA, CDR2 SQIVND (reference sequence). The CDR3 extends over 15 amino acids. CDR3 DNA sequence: TGTGCCAGTAGTGCTGGGACATGGAGCGGGAAGGCCCAGCATTTT. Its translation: CASSAGTWSGKAQHF.

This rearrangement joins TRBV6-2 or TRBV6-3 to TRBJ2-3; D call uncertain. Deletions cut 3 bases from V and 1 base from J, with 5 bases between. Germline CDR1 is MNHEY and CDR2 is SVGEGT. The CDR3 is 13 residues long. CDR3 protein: CASSYVGTDTQYF. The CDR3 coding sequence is TGTGCCAGCAGTTATGTAGGCACAGATACGCAGTATTTT.

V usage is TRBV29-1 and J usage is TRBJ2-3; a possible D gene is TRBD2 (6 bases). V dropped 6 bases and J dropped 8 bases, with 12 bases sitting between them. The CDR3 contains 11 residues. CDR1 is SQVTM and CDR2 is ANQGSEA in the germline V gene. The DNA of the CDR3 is TGCAGCGTGGAGGGTAGCGGTACGCAGTATTTT. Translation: CSVEGSGTQYF.

The DNA for the CDR3 is TGTGCCAGCAGTGAAGACCCTAGGGGGCGCGTAGTCTTCCGGGCTCAAGAGCAGTACTTC. Protein: CASSEDPRGRVVFRAQEQYF. This sequence joins TRBV2 and TRBJ2-7, with 7 bases identical to TRBD1. This CDR3 has 20 residues. The junction had 25 bases not matched to a gene; V was cut back by 1 base and J by 7 bases. Germline CDR1 is SNHLY and CDR2 is FYNNEI.

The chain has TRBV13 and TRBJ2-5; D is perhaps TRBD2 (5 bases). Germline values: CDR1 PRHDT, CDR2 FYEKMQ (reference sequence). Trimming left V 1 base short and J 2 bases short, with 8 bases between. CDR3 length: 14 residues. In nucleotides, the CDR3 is TGTGCCAGCAGCTTAGTTTCGGGGCAAGAGACCCAGTACTTC. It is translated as CASSLVSGQETQYF. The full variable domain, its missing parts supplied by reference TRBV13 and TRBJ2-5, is AAGVIQSPRHLIKEKRETATLKCYPIPRHDTVYWYQQGPGQDPQFLISFYEKMQSDKGSIPDRFSAQQFSDYHSELNMSSLELGDSALYFCASSLVSGQETQYFGPGTRLLVL.

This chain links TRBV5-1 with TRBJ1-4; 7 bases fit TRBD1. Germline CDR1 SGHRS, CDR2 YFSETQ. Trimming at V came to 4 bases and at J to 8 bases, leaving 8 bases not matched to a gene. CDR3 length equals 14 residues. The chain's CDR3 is CASSSEGAGEKLFF. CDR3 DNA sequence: TGCGCCAGCAGCAGCGAGGGGGCCGGGGAAAAACTGTTTTTT.

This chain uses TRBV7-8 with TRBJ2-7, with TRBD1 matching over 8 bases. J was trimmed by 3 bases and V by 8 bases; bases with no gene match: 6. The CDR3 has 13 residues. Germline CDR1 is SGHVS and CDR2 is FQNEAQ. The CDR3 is CASAQGAYYEQYF. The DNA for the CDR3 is TGTGCCAGCGCCCAGGGGGCATACTACGAGCAGTACTTC.

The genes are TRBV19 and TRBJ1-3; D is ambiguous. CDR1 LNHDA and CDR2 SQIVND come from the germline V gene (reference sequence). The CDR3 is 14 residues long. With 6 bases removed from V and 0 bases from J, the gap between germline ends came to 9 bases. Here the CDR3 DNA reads TGTGCCAGTAGGAGGGTTGTCTCTGGAAACACCATATATTTT. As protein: CASRRVVSGNTIYF. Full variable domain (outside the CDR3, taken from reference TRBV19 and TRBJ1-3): DGGITQSPKYLFRKEGQNVTLSCEQNLNHDAMYWYRQDPGQGLRLIYYSQIVNDFQKGDIAEGYSVSREKKESFPLTVTSAQKNPTAFYLCASRRVVSGNTIYFGEGSWLTVV.

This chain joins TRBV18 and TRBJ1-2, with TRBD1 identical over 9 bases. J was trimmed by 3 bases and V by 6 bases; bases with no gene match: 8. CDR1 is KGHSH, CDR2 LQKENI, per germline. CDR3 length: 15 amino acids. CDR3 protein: CASSLRQGVDYGYTF. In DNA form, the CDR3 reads TGTGCCAGCTCTCTAAGACAGGGGGTAGACTATGGCTACACCTTC. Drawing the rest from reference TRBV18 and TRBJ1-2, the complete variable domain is NAGVMQNPRHLVRRRGQEARLRCSPMKGHSHVYWYRQLPEEGLKFMVYLQKENIIDESGMPKERFSAEFPKEGPSILRIQQVVRGDSAAYFCASSLRQGVDYGYTFGSGTRLTVV.

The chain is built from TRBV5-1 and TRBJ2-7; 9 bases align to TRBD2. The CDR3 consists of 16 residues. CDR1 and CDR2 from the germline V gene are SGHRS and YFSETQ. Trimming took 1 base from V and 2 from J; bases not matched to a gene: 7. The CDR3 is CASSLYSSGGPYEQYF. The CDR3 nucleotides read TGCGCCAGCAGCTTGTATAGTAGCGGGGGTCCCTACGAGCAGTACTTC. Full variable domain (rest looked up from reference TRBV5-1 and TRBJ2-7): KAGVTQTPRYLIKTRGQQVTLSCSPISGHRSVSWYQQTPGQGLQFLFEYFSETQRNKGNFPGRFSGRQFSNSRSEMNVSTLELGDSALYLCASSLYSSGGPYEQYFGPGTRLTVT.

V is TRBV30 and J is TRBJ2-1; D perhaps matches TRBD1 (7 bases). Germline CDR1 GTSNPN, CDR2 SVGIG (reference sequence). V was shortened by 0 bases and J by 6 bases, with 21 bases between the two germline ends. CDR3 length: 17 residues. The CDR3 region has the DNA TGTGCCTGGAGTGTACAAGGAGGGGGCAGAAGGCGCAATGAGCAGTTCTTC. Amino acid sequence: CAWSVQGGGRRRNEQFF.

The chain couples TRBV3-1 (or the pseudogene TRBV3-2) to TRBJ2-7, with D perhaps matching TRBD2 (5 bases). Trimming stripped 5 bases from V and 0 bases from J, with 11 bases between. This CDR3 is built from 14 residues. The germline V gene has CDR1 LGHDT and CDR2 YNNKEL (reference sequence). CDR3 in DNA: TGTGCCAGCAGCGTAAGCGGCCCCTCCTACGAGCAGTACTTC. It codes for CASSVSGPSYEQYF.

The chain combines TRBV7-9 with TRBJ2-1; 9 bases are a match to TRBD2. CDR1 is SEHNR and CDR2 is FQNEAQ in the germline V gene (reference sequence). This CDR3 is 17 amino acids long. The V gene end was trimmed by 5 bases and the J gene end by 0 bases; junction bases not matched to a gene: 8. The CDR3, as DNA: TGTGCCAGCAGCATGAGACTAGCGGCGAGCTCCTACAATGAGCAGTTCTTC. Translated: CASSMRLAASSYNEQFF.

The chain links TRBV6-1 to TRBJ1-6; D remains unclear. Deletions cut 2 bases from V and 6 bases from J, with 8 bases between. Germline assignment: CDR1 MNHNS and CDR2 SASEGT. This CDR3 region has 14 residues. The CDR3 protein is CASSEITVNSPLHF. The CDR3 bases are TGTGCCAGCAGTGAAATTACAGTTAATTCACCCCTCCACTTT.

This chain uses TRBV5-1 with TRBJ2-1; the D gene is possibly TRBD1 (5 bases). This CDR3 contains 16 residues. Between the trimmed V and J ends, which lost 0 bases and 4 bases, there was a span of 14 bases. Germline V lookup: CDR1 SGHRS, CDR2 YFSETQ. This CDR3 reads CASSLAGRALYNEQFF. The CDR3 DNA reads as TGCGCCAGCAGCTTGGCGGGCAGGGCTCTGTACAATGAGCAGTTCTTC.